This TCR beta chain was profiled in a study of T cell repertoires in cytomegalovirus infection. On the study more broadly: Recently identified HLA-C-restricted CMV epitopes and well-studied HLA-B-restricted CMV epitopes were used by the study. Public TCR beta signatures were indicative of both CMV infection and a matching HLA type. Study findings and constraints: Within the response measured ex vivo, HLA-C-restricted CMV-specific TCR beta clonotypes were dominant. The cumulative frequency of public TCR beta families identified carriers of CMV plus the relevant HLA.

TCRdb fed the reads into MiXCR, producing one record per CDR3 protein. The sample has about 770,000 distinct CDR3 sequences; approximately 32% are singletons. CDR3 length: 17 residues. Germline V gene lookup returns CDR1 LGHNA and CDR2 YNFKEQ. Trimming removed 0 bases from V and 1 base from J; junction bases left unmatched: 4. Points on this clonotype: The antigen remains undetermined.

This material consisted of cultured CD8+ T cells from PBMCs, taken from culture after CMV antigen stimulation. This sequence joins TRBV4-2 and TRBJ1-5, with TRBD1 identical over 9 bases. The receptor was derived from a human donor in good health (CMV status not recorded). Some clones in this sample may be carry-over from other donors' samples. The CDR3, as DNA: TGTGCCAGCAGCCAAGAAGAGACAGGGGGAAGCAATCAGCCCCAGCATTTT. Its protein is CASSQEETGGSNQPQHF.